A selection of T cell receptor beta chains follows, all from one sample in a study of T cell repertoires in cytomegalovirus infection. TCRdb independently ran MiXCR on the reads; one entry per CDR3 protein. The sample has under 300,000 distinct CDR3 sequences; approximately 13% are singletons. Sequenced sample: PBMCs. These receptors all come from a human donor in good health (CMV status not recorded). Some clones in this sample may be carry-over from other donors' samples. Each CDR3 is given with its conserved first and last residue. A D gene is named only where the DNA matches it firmly. For some rows the clone size is stated as once, few or many, or as a class when expanded; others skip it.

D	V	size	J	DNA	CDR3
NA	TRBV5-4	many	TRBJ2-3	TGTGCCAGCAGCTTGCCTGGGCAGATGGGAGATACGCAGTATTTT	CASSLPGQMGDTQYF
NA	TRBV6-2/TRBV6-3	NA	TRBJ2-1	TGTGCCAGCAGGCCCTGGGGGGTTACCTACAATGAGCAGTTCTTC	CASRPWGVTYNEQFF
NA	TRBV7-6	many	TRBJ1-6	TGTGCCAGCGGGGGGCCGGACGTTAGCTCCTATAATTCACCCCTCCACTTT	CASGGPDVSSYNSPLHF
TRBD1	TRBV7-8	many	TRBJ1-3	TGTGCCAGCAGCCCTCGGACAGGGTTGAACTCTGGAAACACCATATATTTT	CASSPRTGLNSGNTIYF
NA	TRBV7-2	NA	TRBJ2-5	TGTGCCAGCAGCCTAGGTGCGCCCCCACAAGAGACCCAGTACTTC	CASSLGAPPQETQYF
NA	TRBV28	many	TRBJ1-4	TGTGCCAGCAGTTTAGGCGGATCAACTGAAAAACTGTTTTTT	CASSLGGSTEKLFF
TRBD1	TRBV5-6	many	TRBJ2-7	TGTGCCAGCAGCTTGGGAGCAGGACAGGGCATACCGATTAGCTCCTACGAGCAGTACTTC	CASSLGAGQGIPISSYEQYF
NA	TRBV7-9	many	TRBJ2-7	TGTGCCAGCAGCTCCCTTAGTAGTACCCCCTACGAGCAGTACTTC	CASSSLSSTPYEQYF
TRBD2	TRBV19	NA	TRBJ2-7	TGTGCCAGTAGTACGACTAGCGGGGGCTACGAGCAGTACTTC	CASSTTSGGYEQYF
NA	TRBV28	many	TRBJ1-2	TGTGCCAGCAGTCCCGGGGTCTCCGGGGGTGGCTACACCTTC	CASSPGVSGGGYTF
TRBD1	TRBV29-1	once	TRBJ2-3	TGCAGCGTTGAAATCACAGGGGCCACAGATACGCAGTATTTT	CSVEITGATDTQYF
NA	TRBV18	many	TRBJ1-2	TGTGCCAGCTCACTCATCCCTCGCCAGGCAGGCGCGTCTTATGGCTACACCTTC	CASSLIPRQAGASYGYTF
NA	TRBV7-2	many	TRBJ1-1	TGTGCCAGCAGCTTAGGTCCAGGGAACACTGAAGCTTTCTTT	CASSLGPGNTEAFF
NA	TRBV11-3	many	TRBJ2-7	TGTGCCAGCAGCTTGAATCCGGGGCCCACCTACGAGCAGTACTTC	CASSLNPGPTYEQYF
NA	TRBV4-3	few	TRBJ2-2	TGCGCCAGCAGCCAAGATCTGGGAAAGGGCGGGGAGCTGTTTTTT	CASSQDLGKGGELFF
TRBD2	TRBV7-8	many	TRBJ2-1	TGTGCCAGCAGCCTTTCTCATAGCGGGGGCTACAATGAGCAGTTCTTC	CASSLSHSGGYNEQFF
TRBD2	TRBV20-1	many	TRBJ2-5	TGCAGTGCTAGAGATCCCTTGCGGGGAGGGCAACAAGAGACCCAGTACTTC	CSARDPLRGGQQETQYF
TRBD1	TRBV7-2	many	TRBJ1-6	TGTGCCAGCGGATCGACAGGGCCGCAATCACCCCTCCACTTT	CASGSTGPQSPLHF
NA	TRBV28	few	TRBJ2-7	TGTGCCAGCAGTTCCCTAATCTTGGGGCAGTACTTC	CASSSLILGQYF
NA	TRBV10-3	few	TRBJ2-5	TGTGCCATCAAGAGGACGGGGTACCAAGAGACCCAGTACTTC	CAIKRTGYQETQYF
NA	TRBV20-1	NA	TRBJ1-5	TGCAGTGCTCAGACGGATCAATCGGAACAGCCCCAGCATTTT	CSAQTDQSEQPQHF
TRBD2	TRBV20-1	few	TRBJ2-1	TGCAGTGCACTTACTAGCGGGGCCCTAGGGGAGCAGTTCTTC	CSALTSGALGEQFF
TRBD1	TRBV19	NA	TRBJ1-5	TGTGCCAGTAGTATCTCGGGACAGGATTTTAATCAGCCCCAGCATTTT	CASSISGQDFNQPQHF
NA	TRBV28	NA	TRBJ2-5	TGTGCCAGCCTGAAGGGAGGAGAGACCCAGTACTTC	CASLKGGETQYF
NA	TRBV11-3	many	TRBJ1-6	TGTGCCAGCAGCCAAACAGAAGGTAGTCCCCTCCACTTT	CASSQTEGSPLHF